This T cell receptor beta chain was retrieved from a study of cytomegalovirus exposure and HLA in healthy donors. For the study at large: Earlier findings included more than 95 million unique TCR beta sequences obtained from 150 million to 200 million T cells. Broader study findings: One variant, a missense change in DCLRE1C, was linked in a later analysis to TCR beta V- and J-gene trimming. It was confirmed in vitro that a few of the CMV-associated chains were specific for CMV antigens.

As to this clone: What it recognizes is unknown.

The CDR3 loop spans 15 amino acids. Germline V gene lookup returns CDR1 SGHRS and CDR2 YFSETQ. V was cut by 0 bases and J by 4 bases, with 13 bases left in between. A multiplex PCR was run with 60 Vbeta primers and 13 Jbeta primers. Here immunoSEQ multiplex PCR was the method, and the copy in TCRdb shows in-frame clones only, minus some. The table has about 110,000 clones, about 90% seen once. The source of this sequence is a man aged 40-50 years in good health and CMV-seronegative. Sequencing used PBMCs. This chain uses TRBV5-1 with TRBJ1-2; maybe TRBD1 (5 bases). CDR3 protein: CASSLEYRTFYGYTF. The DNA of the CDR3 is TGCGCCAGCAGCTTGGAATACAGGACCTTCTATGGCTACACCTTC. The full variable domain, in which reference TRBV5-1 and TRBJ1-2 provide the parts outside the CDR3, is KAGVTQTPRYLIKTRGQQVTLSCSPISGHRSVSWYQQTPGQGLQFLFEYFSETQRNKGNFPGRFSGRQFSNSRSEMNVSTLELGDSALYLCASSLEYRTFYGYTFGSGTRLTVV.